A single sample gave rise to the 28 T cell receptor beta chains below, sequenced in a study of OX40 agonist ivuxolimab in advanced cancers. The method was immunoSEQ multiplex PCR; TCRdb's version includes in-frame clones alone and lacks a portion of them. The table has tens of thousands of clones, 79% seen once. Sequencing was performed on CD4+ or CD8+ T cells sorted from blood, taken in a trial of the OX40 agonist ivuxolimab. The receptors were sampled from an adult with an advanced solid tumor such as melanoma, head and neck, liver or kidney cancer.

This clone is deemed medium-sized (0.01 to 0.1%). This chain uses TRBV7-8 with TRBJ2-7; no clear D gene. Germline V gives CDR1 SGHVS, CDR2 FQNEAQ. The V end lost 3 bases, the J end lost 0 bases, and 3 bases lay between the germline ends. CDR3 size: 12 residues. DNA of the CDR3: TGTGCCAGCAGCTTGGGCTCCTACGAGCAGTACTTC. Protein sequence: CASSLGSYEQYF.

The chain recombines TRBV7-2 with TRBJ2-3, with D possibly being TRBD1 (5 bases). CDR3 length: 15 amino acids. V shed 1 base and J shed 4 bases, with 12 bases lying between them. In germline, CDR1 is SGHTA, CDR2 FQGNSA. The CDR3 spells CASSLGPQTADTQYF. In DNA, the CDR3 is TGTGCCAGCAGCTTAGGTCCTCAGACAGCAGATACGCAGTATTTT.

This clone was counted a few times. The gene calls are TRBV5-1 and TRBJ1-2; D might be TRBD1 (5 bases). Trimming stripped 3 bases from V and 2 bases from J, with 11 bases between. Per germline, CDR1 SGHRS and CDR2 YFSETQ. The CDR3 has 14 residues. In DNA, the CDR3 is TGCGCCAGCAGCTCGACTTCAGGGAACTATGGCTACACCTTC. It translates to CASSSTSGNYGYTF. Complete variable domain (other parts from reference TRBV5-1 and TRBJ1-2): KAGVTQTPRYLIKTRGQQVTLSCSPISGHRSVSWYQQTPGQGLQFLFEYFSETQRNKGNFPGRFSGRQFSNSRSEMNVSTLELGDSALYLCASSSTSGNYGYTFGSGTRLTVV.

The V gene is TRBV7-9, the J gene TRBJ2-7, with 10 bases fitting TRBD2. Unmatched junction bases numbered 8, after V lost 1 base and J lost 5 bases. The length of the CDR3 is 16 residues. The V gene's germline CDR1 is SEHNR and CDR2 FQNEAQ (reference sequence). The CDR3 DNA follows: TGTGCCAGCAGCTTAGGACCTAGCGGGAGCGACCACGAGCAGTACTTC. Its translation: CASSLGPSGSDHEQYF.

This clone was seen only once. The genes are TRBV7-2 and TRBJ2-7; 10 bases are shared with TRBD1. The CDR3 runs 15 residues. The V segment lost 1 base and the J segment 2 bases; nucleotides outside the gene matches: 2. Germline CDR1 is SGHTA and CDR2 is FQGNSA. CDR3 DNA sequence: TGTGCCAGCAGCTTAGGGGACAGGGGCCCCTACGAGCAGTACTTC. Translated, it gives CASSLGDRGPYEQYF.

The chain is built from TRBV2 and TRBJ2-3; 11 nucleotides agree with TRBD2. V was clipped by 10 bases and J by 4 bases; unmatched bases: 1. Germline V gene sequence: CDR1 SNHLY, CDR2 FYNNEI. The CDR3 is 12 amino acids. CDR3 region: CANSGRADTQYF. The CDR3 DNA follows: TGTGCCAATAGCGGGAGGGCAGATACGCAGTATTTT. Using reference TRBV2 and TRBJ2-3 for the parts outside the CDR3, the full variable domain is EPEVTQTPSHQVTQMGQEVILRCVPISNHLYFYWYRQILGQKVEFLVSFYNNEISEKSEIFDDQFSVERPDGSNFTLKIRSTKLEDSAMYFCANSGRADTQYFGPGTRLTVL.

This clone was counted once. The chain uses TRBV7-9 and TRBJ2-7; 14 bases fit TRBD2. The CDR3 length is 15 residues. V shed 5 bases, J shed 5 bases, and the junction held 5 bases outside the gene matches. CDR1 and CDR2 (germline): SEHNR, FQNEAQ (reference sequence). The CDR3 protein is CASSPRTSGGNEQYF. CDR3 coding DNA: TGTGCCAGCAGCCCTCGGACTAGCGGGGGGAACGAGCAGTACTTC. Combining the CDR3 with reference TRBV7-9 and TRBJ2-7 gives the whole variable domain DTGVSQNPRHKITKRGQNVTFRCDPISEHNRLYWYRQTLGQGPEFLTYFQNEAQLEKSRLLSDRFSAERPKGSFSTLEIQRTEQGDSAMYLCASSPRTSGGNEQYFGPGTRLTVT.

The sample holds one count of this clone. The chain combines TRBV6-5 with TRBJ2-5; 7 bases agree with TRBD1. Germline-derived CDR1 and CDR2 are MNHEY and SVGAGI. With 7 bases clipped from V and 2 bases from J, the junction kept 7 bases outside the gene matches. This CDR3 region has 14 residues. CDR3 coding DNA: TGTGCCAGCACCGACAGGGCAATTCAAGAGACCCAGTACTTC. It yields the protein CASTDRAIQETQYF.

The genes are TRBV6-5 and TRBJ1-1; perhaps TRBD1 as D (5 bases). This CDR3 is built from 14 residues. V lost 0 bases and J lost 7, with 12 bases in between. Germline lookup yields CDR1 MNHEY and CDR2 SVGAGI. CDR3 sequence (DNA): TGTGCCAGCAGTTACTCGGGGGGGAGAGGTGAAGCTTTCTTT. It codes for CASSYSGGRGEAFF.

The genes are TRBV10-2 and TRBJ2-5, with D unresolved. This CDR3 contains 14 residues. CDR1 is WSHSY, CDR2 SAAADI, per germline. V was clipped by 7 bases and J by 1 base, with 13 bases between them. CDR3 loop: CASNGSIPQETQYF. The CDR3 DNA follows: TGCGCCAGCAATGGTAGCATCCCCCAAGAGACCCAGTACTTC.

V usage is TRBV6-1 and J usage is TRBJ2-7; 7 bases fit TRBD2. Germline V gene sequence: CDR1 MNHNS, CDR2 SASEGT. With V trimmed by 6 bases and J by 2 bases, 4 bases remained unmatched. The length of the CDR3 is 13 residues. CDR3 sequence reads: CASSVGGTYEQYF. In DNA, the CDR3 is TGTGCCAGCAGCGTGGGGGGGACCTACGAGCAGTACTTC.

DNA of the CDR3: TGTGCCAGCAGGCCCCGACTAGGATTTGGGGATGAGCAGTTCTTC. Its protein is CASRPRLGFGDEQFF. The gene calls are TRBV7-3 and TRBJ2-1, with D possibly matching TRBD2 (6 bases). The CDR3 runs 15 residues. Germline-derived CDR1 and CDR2 are SGHTA and FQGTGA. Trimming removed 6 bases from V and 8 bases from J, with 20 bases in between.

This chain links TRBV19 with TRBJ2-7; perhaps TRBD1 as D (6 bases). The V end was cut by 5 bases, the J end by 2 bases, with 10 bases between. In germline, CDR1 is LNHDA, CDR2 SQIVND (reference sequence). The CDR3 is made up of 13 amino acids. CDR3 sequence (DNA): TGTGCCAGTAGTTTCCGGACAGCCTACGAGCAGTACTTC. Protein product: CASSFRTAYEQYF.

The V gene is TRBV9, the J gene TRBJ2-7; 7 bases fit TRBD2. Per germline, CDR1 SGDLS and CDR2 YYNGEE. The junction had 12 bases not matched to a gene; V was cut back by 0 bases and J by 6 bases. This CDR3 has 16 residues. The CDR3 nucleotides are TGTGCCAGCAGCGTAGCTTTAGAGGGAGGGCTTGGCGAGCAGTACTTC. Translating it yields CASSVALEGGLGEQYF.

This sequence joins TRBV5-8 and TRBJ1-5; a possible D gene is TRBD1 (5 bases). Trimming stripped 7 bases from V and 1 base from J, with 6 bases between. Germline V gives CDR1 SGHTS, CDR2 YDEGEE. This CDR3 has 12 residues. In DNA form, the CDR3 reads TGTGCCAGCGGACAAAGCAATCAGCCCCAGCATTTT. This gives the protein CASGQSNQPQHF.

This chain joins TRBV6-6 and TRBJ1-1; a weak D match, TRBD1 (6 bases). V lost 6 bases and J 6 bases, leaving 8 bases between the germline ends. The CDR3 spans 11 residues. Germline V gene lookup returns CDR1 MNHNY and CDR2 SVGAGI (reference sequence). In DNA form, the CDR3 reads TGTGCCAGCAGGGGGGCCCCTGAAGCTTTCTTT. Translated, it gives CASRGAPEAFF.

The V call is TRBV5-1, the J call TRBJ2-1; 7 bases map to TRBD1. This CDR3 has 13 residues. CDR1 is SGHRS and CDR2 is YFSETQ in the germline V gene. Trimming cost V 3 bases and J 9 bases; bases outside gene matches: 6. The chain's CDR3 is CASSYTGALEQFF. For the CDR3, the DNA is TGCGCCAGCAGCTACACAGGGGCACTTGAGCAGTTCTTC.

CDR3 amino acids: CASSFGGLGNQPQHF. The DNA of the CDR3 is TGTGCCAGCAGCTTTGGCGGCCTTGGCAATCAGCCCCAGCATTTT. The chain combines TRBV7-5 with TRBJ1-5. TRBV7-5 is a recognized pseudogene. CDR3 size: 15 residues.

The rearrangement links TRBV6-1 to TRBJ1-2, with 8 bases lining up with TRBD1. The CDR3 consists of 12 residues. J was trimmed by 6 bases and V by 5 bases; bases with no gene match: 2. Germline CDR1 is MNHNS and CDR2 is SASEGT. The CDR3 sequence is CASSSTGDGYTF. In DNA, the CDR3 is TGTGCCAGCAGTTCGACAGGGGATGGCTACACCTTC.

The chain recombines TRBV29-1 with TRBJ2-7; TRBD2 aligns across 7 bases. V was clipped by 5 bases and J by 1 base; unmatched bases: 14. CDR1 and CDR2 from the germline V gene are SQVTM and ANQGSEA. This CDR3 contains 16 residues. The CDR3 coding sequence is TGCAGCGTTCTCGGGGAAGAGCTAGCGGAATCCTACGAGCAGTACTTC. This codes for CSVLGEELAESYEQYF.

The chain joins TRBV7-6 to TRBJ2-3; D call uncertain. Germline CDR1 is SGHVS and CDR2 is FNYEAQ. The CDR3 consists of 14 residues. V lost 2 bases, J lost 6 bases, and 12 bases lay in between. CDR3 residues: CASSLQVVGDTQYF. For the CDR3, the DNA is TGTGCCAGCAGCTTACAGGTCGTTGGCGATACGCAGTATTTT.

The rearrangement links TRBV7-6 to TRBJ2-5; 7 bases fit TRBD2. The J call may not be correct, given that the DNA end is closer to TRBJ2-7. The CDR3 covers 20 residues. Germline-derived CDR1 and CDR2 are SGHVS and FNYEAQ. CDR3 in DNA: TGTGCCAGCAGCTTTAACGTTCCCTCAGCACGGGGGGACTTTACCTACGAGCAGTACTTC. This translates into CASSFNVPSARGDFTYEQYF.

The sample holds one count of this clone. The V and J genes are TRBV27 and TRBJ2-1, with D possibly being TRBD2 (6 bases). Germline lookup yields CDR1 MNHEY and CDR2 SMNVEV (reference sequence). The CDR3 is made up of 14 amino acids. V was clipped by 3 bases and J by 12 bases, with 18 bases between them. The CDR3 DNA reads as TGTGCCAGCAGTTTTCGGGGGTATTTAGGATGGCAGTTCTTC. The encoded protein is CASSFRGYLGWQFF.

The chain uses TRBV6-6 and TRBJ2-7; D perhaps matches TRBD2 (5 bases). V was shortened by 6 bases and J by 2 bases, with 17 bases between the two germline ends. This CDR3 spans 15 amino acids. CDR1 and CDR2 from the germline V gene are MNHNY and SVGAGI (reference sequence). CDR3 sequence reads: CASRVTASRAYEQYF. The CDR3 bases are TGTGCCAGCAGGGTTACGGCTAGCAGAGCCTACGAGCAGTACTTC.

CDR3 sequence (DNA): TGTGCTAGTGGTTTGACCCTGACAGGCTCTTTGGAAAAACTGTTTTTT. This codes for CASGLTLTGSLEKLFF. V gene TRBV12-5 combines with J gene TRBJ1-4; tentatively, D is TRBD1 (6 bases). Germline CDR1 LGHNT, CDR2 FRNRAP. CDR3 size: 16 residues. The V end lost 2 bases, the J end lost 8 bases, and 18 bases lay between the germline ends. Variable domain in full (rest from reference TRBV12-5 and TRBJ1-4): DARVTQTPRHKVTEMGQEVTMRCQPILGHNTVFWYRQTMMQGLELLAYFRNRAPLDDSGMPKDRFSAEMPDATLATLKIQPSEPRDSAVYFCASGLTLTGSLEKLFFGSGTQLSVL.

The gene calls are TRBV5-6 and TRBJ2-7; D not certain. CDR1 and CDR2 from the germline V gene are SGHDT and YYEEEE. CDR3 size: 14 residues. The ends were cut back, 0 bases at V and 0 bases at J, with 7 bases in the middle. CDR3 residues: CASSLDRNSYEQYF. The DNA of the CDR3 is TGTGCCAGCAGCTTGGACAGAAACTCCTACGAGCAGTACTTC.

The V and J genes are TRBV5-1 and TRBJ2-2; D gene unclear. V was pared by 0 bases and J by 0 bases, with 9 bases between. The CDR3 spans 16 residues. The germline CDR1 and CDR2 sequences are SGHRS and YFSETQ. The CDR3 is CASSLAALANTGELFF. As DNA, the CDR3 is TGCGCCAGCAGCTTGGCAGCCTTAGCGAACACCGGGGAGCTGTTTTTT. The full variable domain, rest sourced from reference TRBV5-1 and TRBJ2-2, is KAGVTQTPRYLIKTRGQQVTLSCSPISGHRSVSWYQQTPGQGLQFLFEYFSETQRNKGNFPGRFSGRQFSNSRSEMNVSTLELGDSALYLCASSLAALANTGELFFGEGSRLTVL.

CDR3 loop: CASSDELGGYEQYF. The CDR3 DNA follows: TGTGCCAGCAGTGATGAGCTTGGCGGATACGAGCAGTACTTC. This rearrangement joins TRBV6-1 to TRBJ2-7; the D is unclear. The CDR3 is 14 amino acids. The germline V gene encodes CDR1 MNHNS and CDR2 SASEGT. V was cut by 3 bases and J by 4 bases, with 13 bases left in between.